This TCR beta chain was retrieved from a study of cytomegalovirus exposure and HLA in healthy donors. The CDR3 contains 14 residues. The V gene's germline CDR1 is KGHSH and CDR2 LQKENI. V lost 2 bases and J lost 4; bases outside the gene matches: 4. General study findings and limits: For most subjects, TCR beta sequences were reported to predict HLA-A and HLA-B alleles with accuracy. 164 TCR beta chains were listed as cytomegalovirus-associated. Per a prior analysis, the majority of TCR beta V segments were productive roughly 87% or roughly 30% of the time.

Amplification used 60 Vbeta primers and 13 Jbeta primers. Clones were read by immunoSEQ multiplex PCR, and TCRdb kept only the in-frame ones, dropping some. The sample has about 130,000 clones, roughly 78% seen once; the top ten hold approximately 4.8%. About this clone itself: Its antigen is as yet unknown.

Sequenced material: PBMCs. The receptor was isolated from a man aged 25-40 years in good health. This chain uses TRBV18 with TRBJ1-2; TRBD1 agrees at 7 bases. CDR3 loop: CASSPGWTGYGYTF. In DNA form, the CDR3 reads TGTGCCAGCTCACCAGGATGGACAGGCTATGGCTACACCTTC.